These 20 T cell receptor beta chains came from one sample sequenced in a study of T cells after yellow fever vaccination. One entry per CDR3 protein, called by TCRdb with MiXCR from the 5' RACE reads. The sample shows 300,000 to 400,000 distinct CDR3 sequences, more than 8.5% of them seen only once. Material: PBMCs, obtained on the day of the first yellow fever vaccination. These receptor sequences come from a man aged 18 to 30 who received the YFV17D yellow fever vaccine.

The table lists this clonotype with a few counts. The rearrangement joins TRBV6-1 to TRBJ1-4; 8 bases are shared with TRBD1. This CDR3 is built from 15 residues. Per germline, CDR1 MNHNS and CDR2 SASEGT. The V and J ends lost 5 bases and 7 bases, in that order; junction bases with no gene match: 9. In nucleotides, the CDR3 is TGTGCCAGCAGTACGTCAGGGGGCTTGGCTGAAAAACTGTTTTTT. This gives the protein CASSTSGGLAEKLFF.

This chain links TRBV11-2 with TRBJ1-1, with 7 bases identical to TRBD1. CDR3 size: 16 residues. Germline CDR1 SGHAT, CDR2 FQNNGV. V shed 3 bases, J shed 0 bases, and the junction held 7 bases outside the gene matches. For the CDR3, the DNA is TGTGCCAGCAGCTTGAGGTTCGGGACAGTGAACACTGAAGCTTTCTTT. It is translated as CASSLRFGTVNTEAFF. The whole variable domain, remainder taken from reference TRBV11-2 and TRBJ1-1, is EAGVAQSPRYKIIEKRQSVAFWCNPISGHATLYWYQQILGQGPKLLIQFQNNGVVDDSQLPKDRFSAERLKGVDSTLKIQPAKLEDSAVYLCASSLRFGTVNTEAFFGQGTRLTVV.

The V and J genes are TRBV6-2 or TRBV6-3 and TRBJ2-1, with 13 bases fitting TRBD2. The CDR3 has 14 amino acids. With 1 base clipped from V and 9 bases from J, the junction kept 0 bases outside the gene matches. CDR1 MNHEY and CDR2 SVGEGT come from the germline V gene. Here the CDR3 DNA reads TGTGCCAGCAGTTACTGGACTAGCGGGGGTGAGCAGTTCTTC. It translates to CASSYWTSGGEQFF.

This clonotype was counted at least ten times. V is TRBV7-2 and J is TRBJ1-1; no reliable D call. The germline V gene has CDR1 SGHTA and CDR2 FQGNSA. Trimming removed 1 base from V and 4 bases from J, with 7 bases in between. This CDR3 has 13 amino acids. The CDR3 DNA reads as TGTGCCAGCAGCTTAGTAATGGGCACTGAAGCTTTCTTT. It is translated as CASSLVMGTEAFF. Filled out from reference TRBV7-2 and TRBJ1-1, the complete variable domain reads GAGVSQSPSNKVTEKGKDVELRCDPISGHTALYWYRQSLGQGLEFLIYFQGNSAPDKSGLPSDRFSAERTGGSVSTLTIQRTQQEDSAVYLCASSLVMGTEAFFGQGTRLTVV.

V gene TRBV11-2 combines with J gene TRBJ2-7; TRBD2 might be the D (5 bases). Per germline, CDR1 SGHAT and CDR2 FQNNGV. The CDR3 length is 14 residues. V dropped 0 bases and J dropped 1 base, with 7 bases sitting between them. The CDR3 nucleotides read TGTGCCAGCAGCTTAGATCGGGGATCCTACGAGCAGTACGTC. This translates into CASSLDRGSYEQYV.

The gene calls are TRBV11-1 and TRBJ2-2; TRBD1 is a possible D gene (5 bases). V was clipped by 5 bases and J by 7 bases, with 11 bases between them. Germline loops: CDR1 SGHAT, CDR2 FQDESV (reference sequence). This CDR3 has 13 residues. The CDR3 nucleotides are TGTGCCAGCAGCGCTTGGGGCGGCGGGGAGCTGTTTTTT. Residues: CASSAWGGGELFF.

There are a few counts of this clonotype. The genes are TRBV5-4 and TRBJ2-5; TRBD2 agrees at 7 bases. The trim removed 5 bases at V and 4 bases at J, leaving 20 bases unmatched. CDR3 length equals 18 residues. Germline loops: CDR1 SGHNT, CDR2 YYREEE (reference sequence). CDR3 DNA: TGTGCCAGCAGTCCCAAGCCCGGGGGGTTGTTGGGGGGAGAGACCCAGTACTTC. It yields the protein CASSPKPGGLLGGETQYF.

This clonotype was recorded a few times. The chain uses TRBV5-4 and TRBJ2-5; 8 bases map to TRBD2. The V and J ends lost 3 bases and 2 bases, in that order; junction bases with no gene match: 12. This CDR3 has 17 amino acids. Germline V lookup: CDR1 SGHNT, CDR2 YYREEE (reference sequence). The CDR3 sequence is CASSSAPAAGVQETQYF. Written as DNA, the CDR3 is TGTGCCAGCAGCTCAGCCCCTGCAGCGGGGGTTCAAGAGACCCAGTACTTC.

This clonotype was picked up a small number of times. The chain combines TRBV5-4 with TRBJ1-4; the D is unclear. This CDR3 region has 13 residues. The germline CDR1 and CDR2 sequences are SGHNT and YYREEE (reference sequence). V lost 0 bases and J lost 7, with 7 bases in between. In DNA form, the CDR3 reads TGTGCCAGCAGCTTGGGAGTTCGTGAAAAACTGTTTTTT. Its protein product is CASSLGVREKLFF.

J is TRBJ2-5 and V is TRBV5-1, with unresolved D. CDR1 and CDR2 (germline): SGHRS, YFSETQ. This CDR3 spans 13 amino acids. The V gene lost 4 bases and the J gene lost 4 bases, with 11 bases spanning the gap. CDR3 nucleotides: TGCGCCAGCAGCCCCGGTTGGGGAGAGACCCAGTACTTC. Amino acid sequence: CASSPGWGETQYF. Filled out from reference TRBV5-1 and TRBJ2-5, the complete variable domain reads KAGVTQTPRYLIKTRGQQVTLSCSPISGHRSVSWYQQTPGQGLQFLFEYFSETQRNKGNFPGRFSGRQFSNSRSEMNVSTLELGDSALYLCASSPGWGETQYFGPGTRLLVL.

The gene calls are TRBV5-1 and TRBJ2-7, with 7 positions matching TRBD1. After removal of 0 bases from V and 2 bases from J, the junction contained 2 bases not matched to a gene. Germline V gives CDR1 SGHRS, CDR2 YFSETQ. The CDR3 consists of 14 residues. The CDR3 reads CASSLGDSTYEQYF. CDR3 DNA sequence: TGCGCCAGCAGCTTGGGGGACAGCACCTACGAGCAGTACTTC.

The gene calls are TRBV20-1 and TRBJ2-3, with 11 nucleotides matching TRBD1. The CDR3 spans 15 residues. V shed 4 bases and J 0 bases; nucleotides not matched to a gene: 3. Germline V gene data show CDR1 as DFQATT and CDR2 as SNEGSKA (reference sequence). CDR3 in amino acids: CSAMDRGLSTDTQYF. The CDR3 DNA is TGCAGTGCTATGGACAGGGGGCTAAGCACAGATACGCAGTATTTT.

This clonotype was detected a few times. The rearrangement links TRBV30 to TRBJ2-3; 7 nucleotides align to TRBD2. Germline V lookup: CDR1 GTSNPN, CDR2 SVGIG (reference sequence). The trim removed 0 bases at V and 3 bases at J, leaving 9 bases unmatched. There are 16 residues in the CDR3. This CDR3 reads CAWSVWSGGKTDTQYF. The CDR3 nucleotides read TGTGCCTGGAGTGTCTGGTCGGGGGGAAAGACAGATACGCAGTATTTT.

The rearrangement links TRBV4-1 to TRBJ2-3; D is perhaps TRBD1 or TRBD2 (6 bases each). Germline CDR1 MGHRA, CDR2 YSYEKL. V lost 4 bases, J lost 2 bases, and 13 bases lay in between. The length of the CDR3 is 15 residues. CDR3 in amino acids: CASSRGGTFTDTQYF. The CDR3 bases are TGCGCCAGCAGCCGAGGCGGGACATTCACAGATACGCAGTATTTT.

The V gene is TRBV9, the J gene TRBJ2-1; possibly TRBD1 for D (6 bases). CDR1 is SGDLS, CDR2 YYNGEE, per germline. The CDR3 is 15 amino acids. V gave up 0 bases and J gave up 5 bases, with 12 bases separating them. The CDR3 here is CASSVVQGPNNEQFF. The CDR3 DNA follows: TGTGCCAGCAGCGTAGTTCAGGGGCCGAACAATGAGCAGTTCTTC.

This clonotype was seen a few times. The chain recombines TRBV7-8 with TRBJ2-1, with D unclear. Looked up from germline, CDR1 is SGHVS and CDR2 is FQNEAQ. Trimming left V 2 bases short and J 7 bases short, with 9 bases between. The CDR3 length is 13 residues. The CDR3 here is CASSLRVDNEQFF. The CDR3 DNA is TGTGCCAGCAGCTTAAGGGTTGATAATGAGCAGTTCTTC. Combining the CDR3 with reference TRBV7-8 and TRBJ2-1 gives the whole variable domain GAGVSQSPRYKVAKRGQDVALRCDPISGHVSLFWYQQALGQGPEFLTYFQNEAQLDKSGLPSDRFFAERPEGSVSTLKIQRTQQEDSAVYLCASSLRVDNEQFFGPGTRLTVL.

This clonotype was detected only a few times. Germline is not matched at one junction end, which may reflect a read error. The chain carries TRBV7-7 and TRBJ2-1, with D perhaps given as TRBD1 or TRBD2 (5 bases each). Germline CDR1 SSHAT, CDR2 FNYEAQ (reference sequence). There are 13 residues in the CDR3. CDR3: CASSLWGYNEQFF. The CDR3 DNA sequence: TGTGCTAGCAGCTTATGGGGGTACAATGAGCAGTTCTTC. The complete variable domain, with remaining parts taken from reference TRBV7-7 and TRBJ2-1, reads GAGVSQSPRYKVTKRGQDVTLRCDPISSHATLYWYQQALGQGPEFLTYFNYEAQPDKSGLPSDRFSAERPEGSISTLTIQRTEQRDSAMYRCASSLWGYNEQFFGPGTRLTVL.

Notes on this clonotype: Compared with germline, one end of the junction differs, possibly owing to a read error. The J gene is TRBJ2-2, the V gene TRBV5-1; D might be TRBD2 (5 bases). The CDR3 runs to 15 residues. Germline CDR1 and CDR2: SGHRS and YFSETQ. CDR3 nucleotide sequence: TGCGCCAGCAGCTTGGACGGGTCGGTGCCCGGGAAGCTGTTTTTT. Protein product: CASSLDGSVPGKLFF.

This clonotype was seen more than once but under ten times. The chain combines TRBV9 with TRBJ1-3, with TRBD1 matching over 7 bases. CDR3 length: 16 residues. J was trimmed by 1 base and V by 3 bases; bases with no gene match: 7. CDR1 and CDR2 from the germline V gene are SGDLS and YYNGEE. CDR3 bases: TGTGCCAGCAGCGAGGGAGCAGGGGGATCTGGAAACACCATATATTTT. Protein: CASSEGAGGSGNTIYF.

The V call is TRBV9, the J call TRBJ1-5, with unresolved D. The CDR3 is made up of 14 amino acids. The germline V gene has CDR1 SGDLS and CDR2 YYNGEE. V was clipped by 4 bases and J by 7 bases, with 15 bases between them. DNA of the CDR3: TGTGCCAGCAGCCTAAGTATGTTTGGGCAGCCCCAGCATTTT. It yields the protein CASSLSMFGQPQHF.